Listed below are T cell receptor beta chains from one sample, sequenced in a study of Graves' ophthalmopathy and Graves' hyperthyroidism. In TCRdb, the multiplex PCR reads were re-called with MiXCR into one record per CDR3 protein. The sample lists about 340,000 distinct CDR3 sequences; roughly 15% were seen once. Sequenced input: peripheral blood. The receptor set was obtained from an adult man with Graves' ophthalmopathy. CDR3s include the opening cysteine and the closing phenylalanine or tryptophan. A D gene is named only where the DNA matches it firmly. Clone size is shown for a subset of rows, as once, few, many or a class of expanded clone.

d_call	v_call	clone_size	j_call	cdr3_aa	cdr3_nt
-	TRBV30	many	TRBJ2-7	CAWSDRTYEQYF	TGTGCCTGGAGTGACCGGACCTACGAGCAGTACTTC
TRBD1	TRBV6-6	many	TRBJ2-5	CASSMGQGNQETQYF	TGTGCCAGCAGCATGGGACAGGGTAACCAAGAGACCCAGTACTTC
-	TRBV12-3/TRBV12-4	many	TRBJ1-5	CASLLGSNQPQHF	TGTGCCAGCTTATTAGGAAGCAATCAGCCCCAGCATTTT
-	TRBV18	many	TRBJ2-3	CASSPLPAPDTQYF	TGTGCCAGCTCACCACTACCGGCCCCAGATACGCAGTATTTT
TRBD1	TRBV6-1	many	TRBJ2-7	CASRKDFFGQGSYEQYF	TGTGCCAGCAGGAAAGATTTTTTCGGACAGGGGTCCTACGAGCAGTACTTC
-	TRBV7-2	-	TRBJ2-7	CASSFERRRGDEQYF	TGTGCCAGCAGCTTTGAAAGAAGACGGGGAGACGAGCAGTACTTC
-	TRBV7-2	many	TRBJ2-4	CASSLTLAKNIQYF	TGTGCCAGCAGCTTAACCCTAGCCAAAAACATTCAGTACTTC
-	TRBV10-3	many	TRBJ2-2	CAISEWMNTGELFF	TGTGCCATCAGTGAGTGGATGAACACCGGGGAGCTGTTTTTT
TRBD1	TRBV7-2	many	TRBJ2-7	CASSDSGTGNHEQYF	TGTGCCAGCAGCGATTCCGGGACAGGGAACCACGAGCAGTACTTC
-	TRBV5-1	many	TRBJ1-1	CASGLRTLGTEAFF	TGCGCCAGCGGCTTAAGGACCTTGGGCACTGAAGCTTTCTTT
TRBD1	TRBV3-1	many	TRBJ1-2	CASSPGQGETGYTF	TGTGCCAGCAGCCCCGGACAGGGGGAGACTGGCTACACCTTC
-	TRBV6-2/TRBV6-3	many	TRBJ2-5	CASSADRETQYF	TGTGCCAGCAGCGCGGACAGAGAGACCCAGTACTTC